The text below deals with one T cell receptor beta chain. The time point denotes: after dendritic cell vaccination, including at tumor progression/relapse. Only patients with spare fresh-frozen tumor and over two years of follow-up were included. All glioblastoma patients lacked an isocitrate dehydrogenase mutation. CDR3 length: 15 amino acids. The trim removed 1 base at V and 5 bases at J, leaving 8 bases unmatched. Germline V lookup: CDR1 MNHEY, CDR2 SMNVEV (reference sequence). These data are taken from a study of glioma-infiltrating T cells after dendritic cell vaccination. Primers: 60 V beta forward and 13 J beta reverse. Only in-frame clones appear in the TCRdb table, and some are missing; sequencing was by immunoSEQ multiplex PCR. The data show under 130,000 clones, nearly 90% seen once.

The V gene is TRBV27, the J gene TRBJ2-7, with 7 bases that match TRBD2. The TCR was taken from a human donor with glioblastoma. The sequenced sample was blood, obtained after dendritic cell vaccination. The CDR3 loop reads CASSLYGGSINEQYF. The CDR3 DNA is TGTGCCAGCAGTTTATATGGCGGGAGTATAAACGAGCAGTACTTC.